Following are 29 T cell receptor beta chains from one sample sequenced in a study of blood T cell repertoires in COVID-19. Here immunoSEQ multiplex PCR was the method, and the copy in TCRdb shows in-frame clones only, minus some. The sample lists around 99,000 clones, more than 65% seen once, with 7.9% in the top ten. The sequencing sample was made of peripheral blood. All receptors come from an elderly woman with active or convalescent COVID-19.

This chain connects TRBV7-9 to TRBJ1-1, with 7 nucleotides matching TRBD1. V shed 10 bases, J shed 4 bases, and the junction held 15 bases outside the gene matches. CDR3 length: 15 amino acids. Germline-derived CDR1 and CDR2 are SEHNR and FQNEAQ (reference sequence). The DNA for the CDR3 is TGTGCCACTAGAATTATAGGGGGCTCGAGCACTGAAGCTTTCTTT. Residues: CATRIIGGSSTEAFF.

The rearrangement uses TRBV6-5 and TRBJ2-7; D may be TRBD1 (5 bases). The CDR3 has 14 amino acids. Germline V CDR1 and CDR2: MNHEY, SVGAGI. The V end lost 0 bases, the J end lost 3 bases, and 9 bases lay between the germline ends. As DNA, the CDR3 is TGTGCCAGCAGTTACTCCAGGCAGGGCTACGAGCAGTACTTC. As protein: CASSYSRQGYEQYF.

V usage is TRBV14 and J usage is TRBJ2-3, with TRBD2 as a possible D gene (5 bases). V was shortened by 0 bases and J by 2 bases, with 12 bases between the two germline ends. This CDR3 comprises 16 residues. Germline V lookup: CDR1 SGHDN, CDR2 FVKESK. CDR3 loop: CASSQEWSGITDTQYF. In DNA, the CDR3 is TGTGCCAGCAGCCAAGAATGGAGCGGAATCACAGATACGCAGTATTTT. Based on the CDR3 plus reference TRBV14 and TRBJ2-3, the full variable domain is EAGVTQFPSHSVIEKGQTVTLRCDPISGHDNLYWYRRVMGKEIKFLLHFVKESKQDESGMPNNRFLAERTGGTYSTLKVQPAELEDSGVYFCASSQEWSGITDTQYFGPGTRLTVL.

The chain employs TRBV5-5 and TRBJ1-4, with 7 bases that match TRBD1. The CDR3 contains 16 residues. CDR1 and CDR2 from the germline V gene are SGHKS and YYEKEE (reference sequence). Unmatched junction bases numbered 11, after V lost 1 base and J lost 8 bases. Here the CDR3 DNA reads TGTGCCAGCAGCTTGCCCCAAGACAGGGAGAGAGAAAAACTGTTTTTT. This gives the protein CASSLPQDREREKLFF.

The chain combines TRBV24-1 with TRBJ2-7; 9 bases are a match to TRBD1. The V segment lost 4 bases and the J segment 5 bases; nucleotides outside the gene matches: 5. The germline V gene encodes CDR1 KGHDR and CDR2 SFDVKD. This CDR3 is 14 amino acids long. CDR3 DNA sequence: TGTGCCACCAGTGACCCACAGGGGGCCCACGAGCAGTACTTC. Translating gives CATSDPQGAHEQYF.

The chain uses TRBV9 and TRBJ1-1, with 9 bases fitting TRBD1. The CDR3 has 17 residues. CDR1 is SGDLS and CDR2 is YYNGEE in the germline V gene. The ends lost 2 bases at V and 4 bases at J; junction bases unmatched: 12. The CDR3 protein is CASSVFGTGWEGTEAFF. Here the CDR3 DNA reads TGTGCCAGCAGCGTGTTTGGGACAGGGTGGGAAGGCACTGAAGCTTTCTTT.

This clone was picked up one time. The gene calls are TRBV6-2 or TRBV6-3 and TRBJ1-2; tentatively, D is TRBD1 (6 bases). Germline values: CDR1 MNHEY, CDR2 SVGEGT. V was pared by 6 bases and J by 4 bases, with 18 bases between. The CDR3 totals 15 residues. CDR3 amino acids: CASSKLFGGPYGYTF. The CDR3 DNA is TGTGCCAGCAGCAAACTCTTTGGGGGCCCCTATGGCTACACCTTC.

The rearrangement joins TRBV18 to TRBJ2-5; TRBD2 agrees at 12 bases. Germline V gene data show CDR1 as KGHSH and CDR2 as LQKENI. The CDR3 runs to 16 residues. Unmatched junction bases numbered 4, after V lost 2 bases and J lost 3 bases. In DNA, the CDR3 is TGTGCCAGCTCACCATGGAGGACTAGCGGGAAAGAGACCCAGTACTTC. It yields the protein CASSPWRTSGKETQYF. Combining the CDR3 with reference TRBV18 and TRBJ2-5 gives the whole variable domain NAGVMQNPRHLVRRRGQEARLRCSPMKGHSHVYWYRQLPEEGLKFMVYLQKENIIDESGMPKERFSAEFPKEGPSILRIQQVVRGDSAAYFCASSPWRTSGKETQYFGPGTRLLVL.

This clone was detected only once. V gene TRBV28 combines with J gene TRBJ1-1; 7 nucleotides align to TRBD1. Germline trimming cut 5 bases from V and 4 bases from J; bases unmatched to any gene: 10. The CDR3 contains 15 residues. Germline V gives CDR1 MDHEN, CDR2 SYDVKM. CDR3 nucleotides: TGTGCCAGCAGTCCGATACAGGGGTTCGGCACTGAAGCTTTCTTT. It specifies CASSPIQGFGTEAFF.

The rearrangement links TRBV27 to TRBJ2-7; 8 bases are a match to TRBD2. The germline gives CDR1 MNHEY, CDR2 SMNVEV (reference sequence). V lost 3 bases and J lost 2; bases outside the gene matches: 3. The CDR3 covers 14 residues. The CDR3 spells CASSFNSGTYEQYF. The CDR3 DNA reads TGTGCCAGCAGTTTTAATAGCGGGACCTACGAGCAGTACTTC.

The chain carries TRBV5-1 and TRBJ2-7, with 11 nucleotides matching TRBD2. CDR3 length: 15 residues. V lost 4 bases to trimming and J lost 4 bases; unmatched junction nucleotides: 7. CDR1 is SGHRS and CDR2 is YFSETQ in the germline V gene. The CDR3 region is CASSLLAGGIYEQYF. The CDR3, as DNA: TGCGCCAGCAGCCTGTTAGCGGGAGGGATTTACGAGCAGTACTTC.

The chain links TRBV7-9 to TRBJ1-6, with 7 nucleotides matching TRBD1. CDR1 SEHNR and CDR2 FQNEAQ come from the germline V gene (reference sequence). J gave up 7 bases and V 2 bases, and 5 bases lay outside the gene matches. The CDR3 extends over 15 amino acids. The CDR3 region has the DNA TGTGCCAGCAGCTTATTAGGGACAGCGAATTCACCCCTCCACTTT. Protein: CASSLLGTANSPLHF.

The chain joins TRBV15 to TRBJ2-7, with 8 bases matching TRBD2. The CDR3 runs to 15 residues. Germline V gives CDR1 LNHNV, CDR2 YYDKDF (reference sequence). Trimming took 1 base from V and 3 from J; bases not matched to a gene: 5. The CDR3 loop is CATSRAGAGVYEQYF. The CDR3 nucleotides read TGTGCCACCAGCAGAGCAGGAGCGGGAGTCTACGAGCAGTACTTC.

V and J are TRBV14 and TRBJ2-5; TRBD2 is a possible D gene (5 bases). The V gene's germline CDR1 is SGHDN and CDR2 FVKESK. The CDR3 covers 14 residues. Trimming pared 0 bases from V and 5 bases from J, leaving 10 bases between. CDR3 DNA sequence: TGTGCCAGCAGCCAAGATTTCCGCGGGGAGACCCAGTACTTC. Its translation: CASSQDFRGETQYF. Variable domain in full (rest from reference TRBV14 and TRBJ2-5): EAGVTQFPSHSVIEKGQTVTLRCDPISGHDNLYWYRRVMGKEIKFLLHFVKESKQDESGMPNNRFLAERTGGTYSTLKVQPAELEDSGVYFCASSQDFRGETQYFGPGTRLLVL.

The chain couples TRBV7-9 to TRBJ2-7, with 12 bases identical to TRBD1. Germline V lookup: CDR1 SEHNR, CDR2 FQNEAQ (reference sequence). The CDR3 totals 16 residues. Losses at the gene ends were 4 bases for V and 6 bases for J; bases not matched to a gene: 10. The CDR3 DNA follows: TGTGCCAGCAGCTCCTCGGGGACAGGGGGCGCGGGCGAGCAGTACTTC. It specifies CASSSSGTGGAGEQYF.

V and J are TRBV27 and TRBJ1-4, with 8 bases lining up with TRBD1. Germline V lookup: CDR1 MNHEY, CDR2 SMNVEV (reference sequence). The V and J ends lost 2 bases and 6 bases, in that order; junction bases with no gene match: 2. This CDR3 has 14 amino acids. CDR3 nucleotides: TGTGCCAGCAGTTTAAGCAGGGGGCATGAAAAACTGTTTTTT. Encoded protein: CASSLSRGHEKLFF.

This chain uses TRBV28 with TRBJ2-3; D is perhaps TRBD1 (6 bases). Trimming pared 4 bases from V and 1 base from J, leaving 15 bases between. The CDR3 has 16 amino acids. Germline-derived CDR1 and CDR2 are MDHEN and SYDVKM. The CDR3 DNA reads as TGTGCCAGCAGTTCGAGGACAGCTTTACGCACAGATACGCAGTATTTT. Amino acids: CASSSRTALRTDTQYF.

This clone turned up a few times. This chain uses TRBV25-1 with TRBJ1-2; 8 bases map to TRBD1. The germline gives CDR1 MGHDK, CDR2 SYGVNS. The CDR3 extends over 14 amino acids. The junction had 12 bases not matched to a gene; V was cut back by 8 bases and J by 7 bases. The CDR3 nucleotides read TGTGCCAGCGAGGGTCGGGCAGGGGGCATTGGCTACACCTTC. Residues: CASEGRAGGIGYTF.

The chain joins TRBV2 to TRBJ2-7, with 10 bases lining up with TRBD1. CDR3 length: 15 amino acids. The ends lost 4 bases at V and 6 bases at J; junction bases unmatched: 9. Germline V gene lookup returns CDR1 SNHLY and CDR2 FYNNEI. CDR3 amino acids: CASSVFGQGVVEQYF. CDR3 coding DNA: TGTGCCAGCAGTGTCTTTGGACAGGGGGTCGTCGAGCAGTACTTC. The whole variable domain, filled in from reference TRBV2 and TRBJ2-7, reads EPEVTQTPSHQVTQMGQEVILRCVPISNHLYFYWYRQILGQKVEFLVSFYNNEISEKSEIFDDQFSVERPDGSNFTLKIRSTKLEDSAMYFCASSVFGQGVVEQYFGPGTRLTVT.

This clone showed up just once. This chain's CDR3 is CASSLGTDNEQFF. CDR3 nucleotides: TGTGCCAGTTCTTTGGGGACAGACAATGAGCAGTTCTTC. This chain links TRBV7-6 with TRBJ2-1, with TRBD1 matching 7 bases. Germline trimming cut 9 bases from V and 5 bases from J; bases unmatched to any gene: 7. From germline, CDR1 is SGHVS and CDR2 FNYEAQ. This CDR3 is 13 amino acids long. Variable domain in full (rest from reference TRBV7-6 and TRBJ2-1): GAGVSQSPRYKVTKRGQDVALRCDPISGHVSLYWYRQALGQGPEFLTYFNYEAQQDKSGLPNDRFSAERPEGSISTLTIQRTEQRDSAMYRCASSLGTDNEQFFGPGTRLTVL.

The V and J genes are TRBV6-1 and TRBJ2-3; 8 bases match TRBD1. The germline gives CDR1 MNHNS, CDR2 SASEGT. The CDR3 covers 15 residues. J was trimmed by 5 bases and V by 3 bases; bases with no gene match: 7. Here the CDR3 reads CASSDLHRGLDTQYF. CDR3 nucleotide sequence: TGTGCCAGCAGTGACCTCCACAGGGGGTTAGATACGCAGTATTTT.

The V and J genes are TRBV28 and TRBJ1-1, with D hard to call. In germline, CDR1 is MDHEN, CDR2 SYDVKM. Trimming stripped 6 bases from V and 2 bases from J, with 10 bases between. This CDR3 comprises 13 residues. CDR3 sequence (DNA): TGTGCCAGCAGGGAGGGATTTAACACTGAAGCTTTCTTT. As protein: CASREGFNTEAFF.

In its sample, this clone was seen once. The CDR3 DNA reads as TGTGCCAGCTCACCCCCCTACGACAGGGACGAGCAGTACTTC. Encoded protein: CASSPPYDRDEQYF. The chain recombines TRBV18 with TRBJ2-7, with TRBD1 matching 7 bases. The CDR3 totals 14 residues. Per germline, CDR1 KGHSH and CDR2 LQKENI. Trimming took 3 bases from V and 5 from J; bases not matched to a gene: 7.

This clone was seen a handful of times. V and J are TRBV4-2 and TRBJ2-1; 9 nucleotides match TRBD2. CDR1 is LGHNA, CDR2 YNFKEQ, per germline. The CDR3 is 15 residues long. Trimming cost V 4 bases and J 0 bases; bases outside gene matches: 1. In DNA, the CDR3 is TGTGCCAGCAGCCGTAGCGGGAGCTCCTACAATGAGCAGTTCTTC. Translating it yields CASSRSGSSYNEQFF.

This clone appeared a single time. The chain combines TRBV29-1 with TRBJ1-3; D gene ambiguous. Germline CDR1 and CDR2: SQVTM and ANQGSEA. The CDR3 extends over 11 amino acids. V was pared by 5 bases and J by 8 bases, with 10 bases between. The CDR3, as DNA: TGCAGCGTTCGAGAGGGTCACACCATATATTTT. Protein product: CSVREGHTIYF.

V is TRBV6-1 and J is TRBJ2-7; 10 nucleotides line up with TRBD1. Germline trimming cut 6 bases from V and 1 base from J; bases unmatched to any gene: 12. The CDR3 has 17 residues. Per germline, CDR1 MNHNS and CDR2 SASEGT. CDR3 in DNA: TGTGCCAGCAGGGAACACCCAGGGGGACAGGGGTCCTACGAGCAGTACTTC. Translating gives CASREHPGGQGSYEQYF.

The rearrangement links TRBV3-1 (or the pseudogene TRBV3-2) to TRBJ2-7; 13 bases are shared with TRBD2. Germline lookup yields CDR1 LGHDT and CDR2 YNNKEL (reference sequence). V lost 4 bases, J lost 2 bases, and 8 bases stayed unmatched. The CDR3 sequence is 17 residues long. In DNA, the CDR3 is TGTGCCAGCAGCCGGTGGACTAGCGGGAGAGGCACCTACGAGCAGTACTTC. Amino acid sequence: CASSRWTSGRGTYEQYF.

V usage is TRBV19 and J usage is TRBJ1-1, with D maybe TRBD1 (5 bases). Germline assignment: CDR1 LNHDA and CDR2 SQIVND (reference sequence). Deletions cut 11 bases from V and 5 bases from J, with 12 bases between. This CDR3 comprises 11 residues. CDR3 sequence: CAAGGLTEAFF. The CDR3 DNA sequence: TGTGCCGCCGGGGGGTTGACTGAAGCTTTCTTT. Full variable domain (rest looked up from reference TRBV19 and TRBJ1-1): DGGITQSPKYLFRKEGQNVTLSCEQNLNHDAMYWYRQDPGQGLRLIYYSQIVNDFQKGDIAEGYSVSREKKESFPLTVTSAQKNPTAFYLCAAGGLTEAFFGQGTRLTVV.

The chain is built from TRBV4-2 and TRBJ2-5; TRBD2 matches 10 bases. The ends lost 1 base at V and 1 base at J; junction bases unmatched: 6. The germline V gene encodes CDR1 LGHNA and CDR2 YNFKEQ. The CDR3 contains 17 residues. For the CDR3, the DNA is TGTGCCAGCAGCCAAGGTTTATGGACTAGCGGCCAAGAGACCCAGTACTTC. It encodes CASSQGLWTSGQETQYF.